A selection of T cell receptor beta chains follows, all from one sample in a study of T cell responses to AZD1222 COVID-19 vaccine. Only in-frame clones appear in the TCRdb table, and some are missing; sequencing was by immunoSEQ multiplex PCR. In the table there are about 130,000 clones, around 90% of which are singletons. The sequences come from peripheral blood, collected on day 0 of AZD1222 vaccination. These receptors all stem from an adult in good health. CDR3s include the opening cysteine and the closing phenylalanine or tryptophan. D genes are given only for firm matches. The size entry is marked missing in some rows and otherwise reads once, few, many or a size class.

CDR3 DNA: TGTGCCAGCTCAGGGTTTGAGGACCTCTCTGGGGCCAACGTCCTGACTTTC; CDR3 protein: CASSGFEDLSGANVLTF; J gene: TRBJ2-6; D gene: NA; V gene: TRBV18; clone size: NA
CDR3 DNA: TGCGCCAGCAGCTCCGGGGAGAGCTCCTACAATGAGCAGTTCTTC; CDR3 protein: CASSSGESSYNEQFF; J gene: TRBJ2-1; D gene: NA; V gene: TRBV5-1; clone size: NA
CDR3 DNA: TGTGCCAGCAGTGAAAACTCTGGGGCCAACGTCCTGACTTTC; CDR3 protein: CASSENSGANVLTF; J gene: TRBJ2-6; D gene: NA; V gene: TRBV6-4; clone size: NA
CDR3 DNA: TGTGCCAGCAGTTACTCGATACTTCGTTATGAGCAGTTCTTC; CDR3 protein: CASSYSILRYEQFF; J gene: TRBJ2-1; D gene: NA; V gene: TRBV6-5; clone size: NA
CDR3 DNA: TGTGCCAGCAGCGTAGAGGCTAACTCCTACAATGAGCAGTTCTTC; CDR3 protein: CASSVEANSYNEQFF; J gene: TRBJ2-1; D gene: NA; V gene: TRBV9; clone size: NA
CDR3 DNA: TGTGCCACCAGTGACAGGGACAGGGGGCGCGGAAACTATGGCTACACCTTC; CDR3 protein: CATSDRDRGRGNYGYTF; J gene: TRBJ1-2; D gene: TRBD1; V gene: TRBV24-1; clone size: NA
CDR3 DNA: TGTGCCAGCAGCCAAGTCGGGGCGCGGGATCAGCCCCAGCATTTT; CDR3 protein: CASSQVGARDQPQHF; J gene: TRBJ1-5; D gene: NA; V gene: TRBV3-1/TRBV3-2; clone size: NA
CDR3 DNA: TGTGCCAGCTCAGGACCGGGACCCCAGGGTCAGCCCCAGCATTTT; CDR3 protein: CASSGPGPQGQPQHF; J gene: TRBJ1-5; D gene: NA; V gene: TRBV18; clone size: NA
CDR3 DNA: TGTGCCAGCAGCTTAACCTCTGGAAACACCATATATTTT; CDR3 protein: CASSLTSGNTIYF; J gene: TRBJ1-3; D gene: NA; V gene: TRBV11-3; clone size: NA
CDR3 DNA: TGTGCCAGCAGCTCGACTACAGGACAGGGGATGAACACTGAAGCTTTCTTT; CDR3 protein: CASSSTTGQGMNTEAFF; J gene: TRBJ1-1; D gene: TRBD1; V gene: TRBV11-2; clone size: NA
CDR3 DNA: TGCGCCAGCAGCCAAGAAGGTACGGGGGCTCGGTCACCCCTCCACTTT; CDR3 protein: CASSQEGTGARSPLHF; J gene: TRBJ1-6; D gene: NA; V gene: TRBV4-1; clone size: NA
CDR3 DNA: TGTGCCAGCAGTGGCCCAGTGCGCGACTATGGCTACACCTTC; CDR3 protein: CASSGPVRDYGYTF; J gene: TRBJ1-2; D gene: NA; V gene: TRBV25-1; clone size: NA
CDR3 DNA: TGTGCCAGCAGCCAAGTGGGGGCTGAAGCTTTCTTT; CDR3 protein: CASSQVGAEAFF; J gene: TRBJ1-1; D gene: NA; V gene: TRBV3-1/TRBV3-2; clone size: NA
CDR3 DNA: TGCGCCAGCAGCTTTTTCCCCGGGCTCGGGGCAGAGACCCAGTACTTC; CDR3 protein: CASSFFPGLGAETQYF; J gene: TRBJ2-5; D gene: NA; V gene: TRBV5-1; clone size: NA
CDR3 DNA: TGTGCCAGCAGCGCGCGGGTCGGAGAGACCCAGTACTTC; CDR3 protein: CASSARVGETQYF; J gene: TRBJ2-5; D gene: NA; V gene: TRBV7-2; clone size: NA
CDR3 DNA: TGTGCCAGCAGCCATGACAGGGGAGGCGATCAGCCCCAGCATTTT; CDR3 protein: CASSHDRGGDQPQHF; J gene: TRBJ1-5; D gene: TRBD1; V gene: TRBV11-2; clone size: few
CDR3 DNA: TGTGCCAGCAGCCAAGGAATAGCGGGAGCCGGGGAGCTGTTTTTT; CDR3 protein: CASSQGIAGAGELFF; J gene: TRBJ2-2; D gene: TRBD2; V gene: TRBV3-1/TRBV3-2; clone size: many
CDR3 DNA: TGTGCCAGCAGCGCGACTGGCGGTGGGTTCACTGAAGCTTTCTTT; CDR3 protein: CASSATGGGFTEAFF; J gene: TRBJ1-1; D gene: NA; V gene: TRBV5-6; clone size: NA
CDR3 DNA: TGCGCCAGCAGCCCGACGCGGGACAGGGTTGAAGAAGCTTTCTTT; CDR3 protein: CASSPTRDRVEEAFF; J gene: TRBJ1-1; D gene: TRBD1; V gene: TRBV4-1; clone size: NA
CDR3 DNA: TGTGCCAGCAGTTTATCCCGGACAGGGGACAACTATGGCTACACCTTC; CDR3 protein: CASSLSRTGDNYGYTF; J gene: TRBJ1-2; D gene: TRBD1; V gene: TRBV27; clone size: NA
CDR3 DNA: TGCGCCAGCAGCTTGGACGGCAGCTCGGATGAGCAGTTCTTC; CDR3 protein: CASSLDGSSDEQFF; J gene: TRBJ2-1; D gene: NA; V gene: TRBV5-1; clone size: NA
CDR3 DNA: TGTGCCACCAGCAGAGAGTACGCCAATAGGGTAGAGACCCAGTACTTC; CDR3 protein: CATSREYANRVETQYF; J gene: TRBJ2-5; D gene: NA; V gene: TRBV15; clone size: NA
CDR3 DNA: TGTGCCAGCAGCTCGGATGGGAGCGGTTTCTACGAGCAGTACTTC; CDR3 protein: CASSSDGSGFYEQYF; J gene: TRBJ2-7; D gene: NA; V gene: TRBV5-4; clone size: few
CDR3 DNA: TGTGCCAGCAGTGTCCGGTTTACCGACGCTGAAGCTTTCTTT; CDR3 protein: CASSVRFTDAEAFF; J gene: TRBJ1-1; D gene: NA; V gene: TRBV2; clone size: NA
CDR3 DNA: TGTGCTAGCGAGGGACAGGGACCGTCAAGTCCCCAACGACGGAGCCACCGACAAGAGACCCAGTACTTC; CDR3 protein: CASEGQGPSSPQRRSHRQETQYF; J gene: TRBJ2-5; D gene: TRBD1; V gene: TRBV12-5; clone size: few
CDR3 DNA: TGCAGCGTTAGCGGGGGGAGGGGGCAAGAGACCCAGTACTTC; CDR3 protein: CSVSGGRGQETQYF; J gene: TRBJ2-5; D gene: TRBD2; V gene: TRBV29-1; clone size: NA
CDR3 DNA: TGTGCCAGCGGCGGCCCAGCCTACGAGCAGTACTTC; CDR3 protein: CASGGPAYEQYF; J gene: TRBJ2-7; D gene: NA; V gene: TRBV6-5; clone size: NA
CDR3 DNA: TGTGCCAGCAGCCTCCGGGACTGGTACAATGAGCAGTTCTTC; CDR3 protein: CASSLRDWYNEQFF; J gene: TRBJ2-1; D gene: NA; V gene: TRBV3-1/TRBV3-2; clone size: NA
CDR3 DNA: TGTGCCAGCAGTCGACAGACAGGGGGCTACGAGCAGTACTTC; CDR3 protein: CASSRQTGGYEQYF; J gene: TRBJ2-7; D gene: TRBD1; V gene: TRBV16; clone size: NA
CDR3 DNA: TGTGCCAGCAGTGACGGCAGGGGTTATGGCTACACCTTC; CDR3 protein: CASSDGRGYGYTF; J gene: TRBJ1-2; D gene: NA; V gene: TRBV6-4; clone size: NA
CDR3 DNA: TGCGCCAGCACGGGACTAAATTACAATGAGCAGTTCTTC; CDR3 protein: CASTGLNYNEQFF; J gene: TRBJ2-1; D gene: TRBD2; V gene: TRBV5-1; clone size: few
CDR3 DNA: TGTGCCAGCAGTTCGACGGGACAGGAGGGTTCACCCCTCCACTTT; CDR3 protein: CASSSTGQEGSPLHF; J gene: TRBJ1-6; D gene: TRBD1; V gene: TRBV28; clone size: NA
CDR3 DNA: TGTGCCAGCAGTGGAAAAAGGGGGGCAGGGAACTATGGCTACACCTTC; CDR3 protein: CASSGKRGAGNYGYTF; J gene: TRBJ1-2; D gene: NA; V gene: TRBV6-1; clone size: NA
CDR3 DNA: TGTGCCAGCAGCTTAGGCCGAGACAGTATCTACACCTTC; CDR3 protein: CASSLGRDSIYTF; J gene: TRBJ1-2; D gene: NA; V gene: TRBV11-2; clone size: NA
CDR3 DNA: TGTGCCAGCTCACCACCACCTCTGGGCGGCTACACCTTC; CDR3 protein: CASSPPPLGGYTF; J gene: TRBJ1-2; D gene: NA; V gene: TRBV18; clone size: NA
CDR3 DNA: TGTGCCAGCTCACGGGGACAGCACAATCAGCCCCAGCATTTT; CDR3 protein: CASSRGQHNQPQHF; J gene: TRBJ1-5; D gene: TRBD1; V gene: TRBV18; clone size: NA
CDR3 DNA: TGTGCCACCAGTGACAGGACTAGGCCGAATGAGCAGTTCTTC; CDR3 protein: CATSDRTRPNEQFF; J gene: TRBJ2-1; D gene: TRBD2; V gene: TRBV24-1; clone size: NA
CDR3 DNA: TGTGCCAGCAGTACAGGACAGGGAAGGACTGAAGCTTTCTTT; CDR3 protein: CASSTGQGRTEAFF; J gene: TRBJ1-1; D gene: TRBD1; V gene: TRBV6-5; clone size: NA
CDR3 DNA: TGTGCCAGCTCTCCCCGACGGGACAGACTTACGAACACTGAAGCTTTCTTT; CDR3 protein: CASSPRRDRLTNTEAFF; J gene: TRBJ1-1; D gene: TRBD1; V gene: TRBV7-9; clone size: NA
CDR3 DNA: TGTGCCAGCAGTTACTCGACGGGGGGTTGGAATTCACCCCTCCACTTT; CDR3 protein: CASSYSTGGWNSPLHF; J gene: TRBJ1-6; D gene: NA; V gene: TRBV6-5; clone size: once
CDR3 DNA: TGTGCCAGCAGAACTCAGACAGGGCCCGGGGAGCTGTTTTTT; CDR3 protein: CASRTQTGPGELFF; J gene: TRBJ2-2; D gene: TRBD1; V gene: TRBV5-4; clone size: NA
CDR3 DNA: TGTGCCAGCAGCCCCCACAGCGGGAGTCTCGGGCAGTACTTC; CDR3 protein: CASSPHSGSLGQYF; J gene: TRBJ2-7; D gene: TRBD2; V gene: TRBV28; clone size: NA
CDR3 DNA: TGTGCCAGCAGCTCAACTAGATTAGGGACCCAGTACTTC; CDR3 protein: CASSSTRLGTQYF; J gene: TRBJ2-5; D gene: NA; V gene: TRBV12-3/TRBV12-4; clone size: NA
CDR3 DNA: TGCGCCAGCAGCCAAGAACGTTATTCACCCCTCCACTTT; CDR3 protein: CASSQERYSPLHF; J gene: TRBJ1-6; D gene: NA; V gene: TRBV4-1; clone size: NA
CDR3 DNA: TGTGCCAGCAGCGCCGACGGGTTCTACACTGAAGCTTTCTTT; CDR3 protein: CASSADGFYTEAFF; J gene: TRBJ1-1; D gene: NA; V gene: TRBV9; clone size: NA
CDR3 DNA: TGTGCCAGCAGTAGGGGGGCAGCCTACGAGCAGTACTTC; CDR3 protein: CASSRGAAYEQYF; J gene: TRBJ2-7; D gene: NA; V gene: TRBV6-4; clone size: once
CDR3 DNA: TGTGCCAGCAGCGTTATGACAGAATCCACTGAAGCTTTCTTT; CDR3 protein: CASSVMTESTEAFF; J gene: TRBJ1-1; D gene: NA; V gene: TRBV9; clone size: NA
CDR3 DNA: TGTGCCAGCAGTTCCCGGTCGGACAGGGGGAACTCCTACGAGCAGTACTTC; CDR3 protein: CASSSRSDRGNSYEQYF; J gene: TRBJ2-7; D gene: TRBD1; V gene: TRBV28; clone size: NA
CDR3 DNA: TGTGCCAGCAGCCAACCTGGGACAGGGAGAGGGAACACTGAAGCTTTCTTT; CDR3 protein: CASSQPGTGRGNTEAFF; J gene: TRBJ1-1; D gene: TRBD1; V gene: TRBV4-2; clone size: NA
CDR3 DNA: TGTGCCTGGAATTCCCCGGGGTTCTCTAACTATGGCTACACCTTC; CDR3 protein: CAWNSPGFSNYGYTF; J gene: TRBJ1-2; D gene: NA; V gene: TRBV30; clone size: NA
CDR3 DNA: TGTGCCAGCAGCCTCGGCCTAGCGGGTTACGAGCAGTACTTC; CDR3 protein: CASSLGLAGYEQYF; J gene: TRBJ2-7; D gene: TRBD2; V gene: TRBV3-1/TRBV3-2; clone size: NA
CDR3 DNA: TGCGCCAGCAGCCTGGGGGGATGGACAGGCTCCTACGAGCAGTACTTC; CDR3 protein: CASSLGGWTGSYEQYF; J gene: TRBJ2-7; D gene: NA; V gene: TRBV5-1; clone size: NA
CDR3 DNA: TGTGCCAGCAGCTTAGAACAGGCTGGCGGCTACACCTTC; CDR3 protein: CASSLEQAGGYTF; J gene: TRBJ1-2; D gene: NA; V gene: TRBV7-9; clone size: NA
CDR3 DNA: TGTGCCAGCAGCTTGTACCAGGGGGGAAACACCATATATTTT; CDR3 protein: CASSLYQGGNTIYF; J gene: TRBJ1-3; D gene: NA; V gene: TRBV5-5; clone size: NA
CDR3 DNA: TGTGCCTGGAGCGGAGTTTACGGGACTACTGAAGCTTTCTTT; CDR3 protein: CAWSGVYGTTEAFF; J gene: TRBJ1-1; D gene: NA; V gene: TRBV30; clone size: NA
CDR3 DNA: TGTGCCAGCAGTCACCTTGATACGCAGTATTTT; CDR3 protein: CASSHLDTQYF; J gene: TRBJ2-3; D gene: NA; V gene: TRBV6-5; clone size: NA
CDR3 DNA: TGTGCCATCAGTTGGGCAGGGCAGAGCACAGATACGCAGTATTTT; CDR3 protein: CAISWAGQSTDTQYF; J gene: TRBJ2-3; D gene: NA; V gene: TRBV10-3; clone size: NA